The rows below give T cell receptor beta chains drawn from one sample of a study of T-cell reconstitution after alpha-beta-depleted transplantation in children. TCRdb used MiXCR to reprocess the PCR reads, holding one entry per CDR3 protein. In the table there are about 980,000 distinct CDR3 sequences, about 30% of which are singletons. The material sequenced was PBMCs, mostly from graft donor cells, taken 360 days after TCRalphabeta/CD19-depleted stem cell transplant. Receptor source: a boy under two years old who had a stem cell transplant for SCID, so the T cells may come from the graft donor. Each CDR3 is given with its conserved first and last residue. A D gene is named only where the DNA matches it firmly. Expanded clones are given a class, and other clones once, few, many or no size at all.

NA,TRBJ1-4,NA,TRBV11-2,TGTGCCAGCAGCTTAGCTCCGGCGGGACGGAATGAAAAACTGTTTTTT,CASSLAPAGRNEKLFF
few,TRBJ1-5,NA,TRBV4-3,TGCGCCAGCAGCCAGGAGGACAGTGTGAATCAGCCCCAGCATTTT,CASSQEDSVNQPQHF
NA,TRBJ1-2,NA,TRBV12-3/TRBV12-4,TGTGCCAGCAGTTTAGGGCAGGCCGCTAACTATGGCTACACCTTC,CASSLGQAANYGYTF
few,TRBJ2-1,NA,TRBV12-3/TRBV12-4,TGTGCCAGCAGGCTTAGCGTACTCACCTACAATGAGCAGTTCTTC,CASRLSVLTYNEQFF
NA,TRBJ2-2,TRBD1,TRBV4-1,TGCGCCAGCAGCTCTCCACAGGGGATGAACACCGGGGAGCTGTTTTTT,CASSSPQGMNTGELFF
NA,TRBJ2-3,TRBD2,TRBV24-1,TGTGCCACCAGTCCCCCCGGGACTAGCCTCACAGATACGCAGTATTTT,CATSPPGTSLTDTQYF
NA,TRBJ2-5,NA,TRBV29-1,TGCAGCGTGCACCAGTTCCAAGAGACCCAGTACTTC,CSVHQFQETQYF
NA,TRBJ2-2,TRBD1,TRBV6-5,TGTGCCAGCAGTTACTCGAAGGCAGGGGGCAACGCCGGGGAGCTGTTTTTT,CASSYSKAGGNAGELFF
few,TRBJ1-2,NA,TRBV5-6,TGTGCCAGCAGCCCACCTGGGGACATCTACTATGGCTACACCTTC,CASSPPGDIYYGYTF
NA,TRBJ2-7,TRBD1,TRBV29-1,TGCAGCGTTGAAACGGGACAGTTCTACGAGCAGTACTTC,CSVETGQFYEQYF
few,TRBJ2-3,NA,TRBV7-2,TGTGCCAGCAGCAACGGACCCAGCACAGATACGCAGTATTTT,CASSNGPSTDTQYF
NA,TRBJ2-7,TRBD2,TRBV15,TGTGCCACCAGCAGAGATACGTTGGGTCTAGCGGGGTTCGAGCAGTACTTC,CATSRDTLGLAGFEQYF
NA,TRBJ1-5,NA,TRBV7-8,TGTGCCAGCAGCTTCTCTCGGAATCTCAATCAGCCCCAGCATTTT,CASSFSRNLNQPQHF
NA,TRBJ2-1,NA,TRBV5-1,TGCGCCAGCAGCTTCGGGGCGGGAAGATCCTACAATGAGCAGTTCTTC,CASSFGAGRSYNEQFF
NA,TRBJ1-1,NA,TRBV12-3/TRBV12-4,TGTGCCAGCAGTCCCTCGCCAGTGGGAGCTTTCTTT,CASSPSPVGAFF
NA,TRBJ2-5,NA,TRBV20-1,TGCAGTGCTAGATTCCCTCAGGGGCAAGAGACCCAGTACTTC,CSARFPQGQETQYF
few,TRBJ2-7,NA,TRBV6-1,TGTGCCAGCAGGTGGACAGTAGCCTCCTACGAGCAGTACTTC,CASRWTVASYEQYF
NA,TRBJ2-7,NA,TRBV12-3/TRBV12-4,TGTGCCAGCAGTTTTTCGCGGCACTCCTCCTACGAGCAGTACTTC,CASSFSRHSSYEQYF
NA,TRBJ2-1,TRBD1,TRBV20-1,TGCAGTGCTGACGGACAGGGAAAAAGTTATAATGAGCAGTTCTTC,CSADGQGKSYNEQFF
many,TRBJ2-2,TRBD1,TRBV4-1,TGCGCCAGCAGCCGAACGGGACAGGGCTTGGGGGGCCTGATCGGGGAGCTGTTTTTT,CASSRTGQGLGGLIGELFF
NA,TRBJ2-4,NA,TRBV15,TGTGCCACCAGCAGAGGCGGAAACATTCAGTACTTC,CATSRGGNIQYF
NA,TRBJ2-5,TRBD2,TRBV29-1,TGCAGCGCACGACTAGCGGGGTTTGGAGAGACCCAGTACTTC,CSARLAGFGETQYF
NA,TRBJ1-6,NA,TRBV12-3/TRBV12-4,TGTGCCAGCAGTGTCGTGGCCGGTAATTCACCCCTCCACTTT,CASSVVAGNSPLHF
few,TRBJ1-4,TRBD1,TRBV3-1,TGTGCCAGCAGCAAGGACAGGCAGACGGGAGAAAAACTGTTTTTT,CASSKDRQTGEKLFF
few,TRBJ1-1,NA,TRBV5-5,TGTGCCAGCACCTCTCAGTTTCGTGCTTTCTTT,CASTSQFRAFF
few,TRBJ2-5,NA,TRBV7-2,TGTGCCAGCAGCTTACGGTCCCTCTCGGAGACCCAGTACTTC,CASSLRSLSETQYF
few,TRBJ2-7,TRBD1,TRBV7-9,TGTGCCAGCAGCTTAGCTGGACAGGGGGCCCCCTACGAGCAGTACTTC,CASSLAGQGAPYEQYF